This T cell receptor beta chain derives from a study of graft-versus-host responses after intestinal transplantation. Study-wide findings and caveats: Analysis identified GvH clones in recipient marrow, with some appearing first in ileum or blood.

Responder cells labeled with CFSE (about 200,000) were co-plated with irradiated stimulator cells labeled with violet dye (about 200,000). TCRdb keeps only in-frame clones here, not all; method: immunoSEQ multiplex PCR. The table includes 8,000 or so clones, roughly 30% detected once. The V gene lost 3 bases and the J gene lost 8 bases, with 12 bases spanning the gap. There are 13 residues in the CDR3. The germline V gene encodes CDR1 SGDLS and CDR2 YYNGEE. The sequence was obtained from a human patient who received an intestinal transplant. Source: alloreactive CD8+ T cells from a mixed lymphocyte reaction culture, taken before intestinal transplant. Documented subset: CFSE-low proliferating T cells sorted from approximately 6-day pre-transplant mixed lymphocyte reaction (GvH or HvG direction). The gene calls are TRBV9 and TRBJ2-1; the D gene is possibly TRBD2 (5 bases). CDR3 residues: CASSALAGHEQFF. CDR3 DNA: TGTGCCAGCAGCGCCCTAGCCGGACATGAGCAGTTCTTC. Supplemented by reference TRBV9 and TRBJ2-1, the full variable domain reads DSGVTQTPKHLITATGQRVTLRCSPRSGDLSVYWYQQSLDQGLQFLIQYYNGEERAKGNILERFSAQQFPDLHSELNLSSLELGDSALYFCASSALAGHEQFFGPGTRLTVL.